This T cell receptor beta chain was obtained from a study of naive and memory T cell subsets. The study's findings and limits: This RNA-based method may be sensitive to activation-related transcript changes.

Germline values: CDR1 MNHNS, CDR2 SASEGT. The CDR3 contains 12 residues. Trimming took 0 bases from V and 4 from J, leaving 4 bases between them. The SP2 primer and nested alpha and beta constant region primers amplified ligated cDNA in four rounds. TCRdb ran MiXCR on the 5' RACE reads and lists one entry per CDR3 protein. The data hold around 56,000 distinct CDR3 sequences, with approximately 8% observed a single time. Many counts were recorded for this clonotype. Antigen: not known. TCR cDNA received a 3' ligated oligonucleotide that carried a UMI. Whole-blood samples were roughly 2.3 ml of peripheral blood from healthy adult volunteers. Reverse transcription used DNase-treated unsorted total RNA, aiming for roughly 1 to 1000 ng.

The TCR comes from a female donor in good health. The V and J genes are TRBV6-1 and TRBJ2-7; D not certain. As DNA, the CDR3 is TGTGCCAGCAGTGAAGCGCGGTACGAGCAGTACTTC. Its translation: CASSEARYEQYF.